This TCR beta chain is from a study of cytomegalovirus exposure and HLA in healthy donors. Sequencing used immunoSEQ multiplex PCR; TCRdb keeps in-frame clones, though not all of them. This table has roughly 60,000 clones, around 96% appearing once. This clone was seen just once. Its antigen is undetermined. The germline V gene has CDR1 SGHVS and CDR2 FNYEAQ. V gave up 5 bases and J gave up 2 bases; unmatched junction bases: 18. This CDR3 has 20 amino acids. An approximately 130-subject validation cohort, separate from the roughly 670-subject first cohort, supplied the donors. Findings and caveats of the study: Most observed TCR sequences were rare, whereas some public TCRs were detected in many donors.

This chain links TRBV7-6 with TRBJ2-3, with 11 nucleotides matching TRBD2. The sample was PBMCs. The receptor's source is a man younger than 30 in good health and CMV-seronegative. Here the CDR3 reads CASSDQGSRGLAAHTDTQYF. CDR3 coding DNA: TGTGCCAGCAGCGACCAGGGGTCTCGGGGACTAGCGGCTCACACAGATACGCAGTATTTT.